This T cell receptor (delta chain) was sequenced for a study of γδ T cells in repeated Plasmodium falciparum infection. TCRdb re-called the multiplex PCR reads with CATT. The table has over 45,000 delta-chain clones, 1.6% seen once. The V end was cut by 0 bases, the J end by 3 bases, with 25 bases between. CDR3 size: 19 residues. Looked up from germline, CDR1 is GEAIGNYY and CDR2 is EKD. Gammadelta T cells were flow-sorted from PBMC into Vgamma9/Vdelta2+ and Vdelta2-negative populations for bulk analysis. There are a few counts of this clone. TCRdb's entry gives the protein of a much larger clone, which mismatches this DNA's translation at residue 14, likely from a read error; the protein reported here is translated from the DNA.

What was sequenced was gamma-delta T cells from blood. This chain links TRDV2 with TRDJ1, with D possibly being TRDD3 (6 bases). Because TCRdb records no J gene, it was assigned here through a match of the DNA to germline. This receptor was obtained from a pool of human donors (malaria-infected and uninfected, not separated). CDR3 residues: CACDTVGIRNVPYADKLIF. In nucleotides, the CDR3 is TGTGCCTGTGACACCGTGGGGATTAGGAACGTTCCGTACGCCGATAAACTCATCTTT.